This T cell receptor beta chain emerged from a study of blood T cells in healthy people across ages (dated by TCRdb to between 2015 and 2017). Regarding the complete study: In model experiments, template switching captured roughly one uniquely barcoded TCR beta cDNA molecule for every two T cells. To track age-related changes in TCR beta repertoire diversity, the study relied on deep sequencing normalized with unique cDNA molecular identifiers. Four age groups were formed from the donors: young (average around 15 years), middle-aged (approximately 40), aged (62) and long-lived (more than 75). To avoid experimental bias, donors of different ages were distributed randomly across sequencing lanes. Two additional independent replicas of 1 million unique cDNA reads from the same blood draw were analyzed for two donors (one aged 18 to 30 and one aged 80 or older). The investigation overall reported the following: As age increased, observed TCR beta diversity per million T cells dropped in a roughly linear way, and a significant reduction was already evident by age around 41. Compared with the aged group, the long-lived group had more naive CD4+ T cells, fewer expanded clones and increased TCR diversity, suggesting age selection. There was a strong correlation between observed TCR beta diversity and the percentage of naive T cells measured by flow cytometry. Estimates of total diversity based on one million sequenced T cells were considered lower bounds and underestimates. The CMV infection status of donors was not known, potentially confounding age-related changes in expanded clonotypes. Bulk unsorted PBMC profiling prevented conclusive comparison of naive and antigen-experienced compartments.

The method behind the library was 5' RACE. Sequencing was performed on an Illumina HiSeq 2500. The second PCR ran for roughly 6 to 11 cycles and used a J-beta primer mix along with a sample-barcoded 5' primer. A unique molecular identifier was introduced onto each TCR beta cDNA molecule by a template-switch 5' adaptor carrying 12 random nucleotides. At least 2.5 million CDR3-containing paired-end reads were obtained from each sample. First-strand cDNA synthesis was performed from all RNA using the Mint cDNA synthesis kit, with priming by a TRBC-specific oligonucleotide. After uracil-DNA glycosylase treatment, a first 18-cycle PCR used universal primers M1SS and BC2_uni_R on all cDNA. In the original analysis: Normalization of each sample was performed by random selection of 1 million high-quality reads, each carrying a distinct molecular identifier. Instead of being binned into consensus sequences, reads that shared molecular identifiers were thrown out. MiTCR, run with a Q25 quality threshold and the strictest error-elimination algorithm, handled CDR3 identification, clonotype clustering and error correction. A nonparametric unseen species model with Euler transformation was used to estimate lower-bound total TCR beta diversity. TCRdb reprocessed the public reads (quality trimming at Q25 with fastp, clone calling with MiXCR) and kept in-frame beta chains. Entries that share a CDR3 protein sequence are merged under the most common genes and DNA. TCRdb, rather than the study authors, made the V and J calls. For this sample there are about 640,000 distinct CDR3 sequences; approximately 30% appear just once. The ten largest make up approximately 14% of the sample.

Cut back by 1 base and 0 bases, the V and J ends lie 17 bases apart. The germline V gene provides CDR1 SGHTS and CDR2 YDEGEE. Spanning cysteine to phenylalanine, the CDR3 consists of 17 amino acids. The CDR3 DNA has 51 bases and is translated from base 1. The donors were 40 or so Caucasian individuals from Russia, aged roughly 6 to 100 years, who were systemically healthy. Approximately 11 milliliters of peripheral blood were drawn from each donor into EDTA-treated Vacutainer tubes. Ficoll-Paque density-gradient centrifugation was used to isolate PBMCs, with at least 7 million per sample. Trizol reagent was used to extract total RNA from PBMCs, with at least 5 micrograms per sample. For every donor, flow cytometry on a PBMC aliquot measured the percentage of naive CD45RAhigh/CD27high T cells. This clonotype was seen repeatedly, ten times or more. It has no known antigen specificity. One base away there is no much larger clone; base qualities are not given.

The rearranged chain carries TRBV5-8 and TRBJ2-7, with the identity of the D gene unclear. The receptor's source is an elderly woman in good health. Sequenced: blood. The DNA sequence is given as TGTGCCAGCAGCTTGTATGAATCGGTTAAGGGCTCCTACGAGCAGTACTTC. Its translation reads: CASSLYESVKGSYEQYF.